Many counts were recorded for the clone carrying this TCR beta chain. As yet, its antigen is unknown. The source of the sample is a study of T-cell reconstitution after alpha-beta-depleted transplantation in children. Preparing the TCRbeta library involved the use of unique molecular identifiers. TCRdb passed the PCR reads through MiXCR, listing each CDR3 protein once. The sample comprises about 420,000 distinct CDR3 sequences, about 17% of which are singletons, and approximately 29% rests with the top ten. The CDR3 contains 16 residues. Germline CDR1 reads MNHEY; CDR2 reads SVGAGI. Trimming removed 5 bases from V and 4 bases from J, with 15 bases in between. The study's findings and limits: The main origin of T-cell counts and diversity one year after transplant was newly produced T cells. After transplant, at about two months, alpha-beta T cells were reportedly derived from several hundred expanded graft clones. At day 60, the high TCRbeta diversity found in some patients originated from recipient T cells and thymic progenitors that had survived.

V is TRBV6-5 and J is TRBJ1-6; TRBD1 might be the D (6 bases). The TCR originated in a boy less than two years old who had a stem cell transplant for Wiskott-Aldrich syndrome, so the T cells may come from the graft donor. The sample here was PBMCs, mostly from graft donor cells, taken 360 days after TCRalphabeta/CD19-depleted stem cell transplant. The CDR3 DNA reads TGTGCCAGCAGTAACAGGGATCCCTTTTATAATTCACCCCTCCACTTT. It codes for CASSNRDPFYNSPLHF.